This T cell receptor beta chain was identified during a study of lymphopenia after photon versus proton radiotherapy. Broader study findings: Larger post-nadir TCR diversity loss correlated inversely with survival in deceased patients. Relative stability marked proton patients; photon patients lost diversity and naive cells. Post-nadir diversity loss with photons came from oligoclonal expansion, particularly CD8+ Temra cells.

CDR3 size: 17 residues. In germline, CDR1 is MGHRA, CDR2 YSYEKL. V dropped 0 bases and J dropped 4; count of bases not matched to a gene: 9. Concerning this clone: The antigen is unknown.

Profiling relied on immunoSEQ multiplex PCR, and the TCRdb table lists in-frame clones only, not all of them. The sample lists about 30,000 clones, 85% to 90% occurring once. The source of this sequence is a woman in her fifties or sixties with cholangiocarcinoma. Some clones in this sample may be carry-over from other donors' samples. Sequencing used peripheral blood, obtained from a patient treated with proton-based radiotherapy. This sequence joins TRBV4-1 and TRBJ2-3; TRBD1 matches at 8 bases. CDR3 loop: CASSQDDQGASPDTQYF. In nucleotides, the CDR3 is TGCGCCAGCAGCCAAGATGATCAGGGGGCGAGCCCAGATACGCAGTATTTT.